This record looks at one TCR beta chain sequence and its context. Its matching antigen is unknown. The data were obtained in a study of T cell responses to AZD1222 COVID-19 vaccine. Study outcomes and limitations: Reportedly, nearly half the spike-specific TCRs target unmutated variant regions. Rises in breadth and depth of Spike-specific TCRs came after two AZD1222 doses. There were mostly white British donors and more females than males, and clonal diversity was possibly underestimated. CD4 TCRs covered the whole spike, strongest at regions 160-218 and 743-854.

Generated by immunoSEQ multiplex PCR, the TCRdb table keeps only in-frame clones and is missing some. The table records some 15,000 clones, around 89% of them present only once. The CDR3 covers 17 residues. V was pared by 1 base and J by 0 bases, with 7 bases of the junction left unmatched. CDR1 is MGHRA and CDR2 is YSYEKL in the germline V gene. The chain is built from TRBV4-1 and TRBJ2-3; 7 bases are shared with TRBD2. This specimen consisted of peripheral blood, obtained 28 days after the second AZD1222 dose. The sequence came from an adult who received the AZD1222 COVID-19 vaccine. The CDR3 DNA reads TGCGCCAGCAGCCAAGCCCGATGGCGGGAGAGCACAGATACGCAGTATTTT. Protein: CASSQARWRESTDTQYF.